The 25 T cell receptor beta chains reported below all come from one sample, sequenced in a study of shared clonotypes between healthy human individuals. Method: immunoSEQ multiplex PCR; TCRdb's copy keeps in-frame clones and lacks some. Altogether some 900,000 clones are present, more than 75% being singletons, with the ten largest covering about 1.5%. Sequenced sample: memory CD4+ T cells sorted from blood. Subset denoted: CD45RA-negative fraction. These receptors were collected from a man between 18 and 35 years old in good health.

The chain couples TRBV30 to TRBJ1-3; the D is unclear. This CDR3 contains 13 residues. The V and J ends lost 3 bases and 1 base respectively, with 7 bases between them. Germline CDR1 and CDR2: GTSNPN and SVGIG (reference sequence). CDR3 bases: TGTGCCTGGAGGTTGGGTTCTGGAAACACCATATATTTT. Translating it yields CAWRLGSGNTIYF.

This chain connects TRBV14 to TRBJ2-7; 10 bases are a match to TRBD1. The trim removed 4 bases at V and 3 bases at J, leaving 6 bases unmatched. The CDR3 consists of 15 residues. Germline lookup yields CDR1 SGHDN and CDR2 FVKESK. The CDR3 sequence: CASSRTTGGYYEQYF. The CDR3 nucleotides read TGTGCCAGCAGCCGAACGACAGGGGGCTACTACGAGCAGTACTTC.

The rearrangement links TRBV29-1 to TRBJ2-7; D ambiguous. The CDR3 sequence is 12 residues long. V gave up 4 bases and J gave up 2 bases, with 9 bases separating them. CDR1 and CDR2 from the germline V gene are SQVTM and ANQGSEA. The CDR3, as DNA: TGCAGCGTTGCCCCTACCCCCTACGAGCAGTACTTC. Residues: CSVAPTPYEQYF.

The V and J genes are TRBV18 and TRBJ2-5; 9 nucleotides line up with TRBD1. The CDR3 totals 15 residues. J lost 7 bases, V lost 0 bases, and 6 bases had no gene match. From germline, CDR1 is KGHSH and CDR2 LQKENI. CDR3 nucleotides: TGTGCCAGCTCACCACCTGGGTCACAGGGGGCGACCCAGTACTTC. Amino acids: CASSPPGSQGATQYF.

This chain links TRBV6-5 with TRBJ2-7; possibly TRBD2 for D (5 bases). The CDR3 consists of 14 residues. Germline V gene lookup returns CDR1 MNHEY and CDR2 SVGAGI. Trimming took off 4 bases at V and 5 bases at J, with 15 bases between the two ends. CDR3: CASSSLRRGNEQYF. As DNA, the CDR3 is TGTGCCAGCAGTTCCCTTCGTCGGGGAAACGAGCAGTACTTC.

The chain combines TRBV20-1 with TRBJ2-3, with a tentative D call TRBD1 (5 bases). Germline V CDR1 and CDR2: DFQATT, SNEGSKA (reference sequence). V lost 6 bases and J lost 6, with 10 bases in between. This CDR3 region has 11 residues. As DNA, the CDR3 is TGCAGTGCAGGAAAGGGGGATACGCAGTATTTT. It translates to CSAGKGDTQYF.

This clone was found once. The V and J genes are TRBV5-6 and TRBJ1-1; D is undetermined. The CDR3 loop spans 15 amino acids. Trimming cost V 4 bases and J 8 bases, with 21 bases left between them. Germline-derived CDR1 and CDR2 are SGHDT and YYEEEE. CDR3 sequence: CASSGLGPGMDEAFF. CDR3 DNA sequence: TGTGCCAGCAGCGGGTTAGGGCCCGGGATGGACGAAGCTTTCTTT.

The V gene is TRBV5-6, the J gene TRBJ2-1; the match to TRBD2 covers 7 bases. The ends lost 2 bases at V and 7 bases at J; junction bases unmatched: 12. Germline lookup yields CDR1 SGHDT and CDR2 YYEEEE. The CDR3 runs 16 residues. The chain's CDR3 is CASSFTGLRGVNEQFF. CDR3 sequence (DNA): TGTGCCAGCAGCTTTACAGGCCTTCGGGGGGTTAATGAGCAGTTCTTC.

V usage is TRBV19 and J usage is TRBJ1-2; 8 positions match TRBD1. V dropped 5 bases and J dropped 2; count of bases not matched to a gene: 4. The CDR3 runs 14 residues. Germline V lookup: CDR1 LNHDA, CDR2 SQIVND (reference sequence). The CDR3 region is CASSSAGGNYGYTF. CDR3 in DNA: TGTGCCAGTAGTTCGGCAGGGGGCAACTATGGCTACACCTTC.

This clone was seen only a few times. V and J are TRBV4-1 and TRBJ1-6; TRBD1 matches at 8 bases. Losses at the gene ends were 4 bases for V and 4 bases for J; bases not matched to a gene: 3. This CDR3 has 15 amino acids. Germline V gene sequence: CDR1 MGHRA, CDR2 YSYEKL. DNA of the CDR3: TGCGCCAGCAGCCTTGGACAGGGATATAATTCACCCCTCCACTTT. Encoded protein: CASSLGQGYNSPLHF.

The CDR3 nucleotides are TGTGCCAGCAGCGGGACAGATGGGCATGGCTACACCTTC. It encodes CASSGTDGHGYTF. This sequence joins TRBV6-5 and TRBJ1-2; the match to TRBD1 covers 7 bases. The ends lost 6 bases at V and 6 bases at J; junction bases unmatched: 7. This CDR3 has 13 amino acids. Germline V gene sequence: CDR1 MNHEY, CDR2 SVGAGI.

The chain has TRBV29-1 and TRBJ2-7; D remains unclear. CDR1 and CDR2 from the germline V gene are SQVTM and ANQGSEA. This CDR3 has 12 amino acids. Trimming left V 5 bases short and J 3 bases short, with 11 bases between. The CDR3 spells CSVSVPSYEQYF. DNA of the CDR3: TGCAGCGTTTCGGTTCCTAGCTACGAGCAGTACTTC.

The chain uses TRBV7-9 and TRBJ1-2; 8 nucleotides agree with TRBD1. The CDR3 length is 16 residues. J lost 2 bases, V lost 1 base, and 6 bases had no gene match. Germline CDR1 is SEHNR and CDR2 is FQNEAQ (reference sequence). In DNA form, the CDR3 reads TGTGCCAGCAGCTTAGGGGGACAGGAGGCAAACTATGGCTACACCTTC. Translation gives CASSLGGQEANYGYTF.

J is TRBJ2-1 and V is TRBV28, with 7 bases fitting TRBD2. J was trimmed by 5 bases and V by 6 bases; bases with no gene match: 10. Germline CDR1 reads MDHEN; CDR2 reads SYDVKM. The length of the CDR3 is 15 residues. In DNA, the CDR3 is TGTGCCAGCAGCCTCCACGGGGGGAAGCACAATGAGCAGTTCTTC. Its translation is CASSLHGGKHNEQFF.

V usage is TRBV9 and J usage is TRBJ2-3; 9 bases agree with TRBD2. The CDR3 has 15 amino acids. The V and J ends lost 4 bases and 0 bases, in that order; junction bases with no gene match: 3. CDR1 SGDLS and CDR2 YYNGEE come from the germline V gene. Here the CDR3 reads CASSYSGGSTDTQYF. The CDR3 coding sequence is TGTGCCAGCAGCTACAGCGGGGGGAGCACAGATACGCAGTATTTT.

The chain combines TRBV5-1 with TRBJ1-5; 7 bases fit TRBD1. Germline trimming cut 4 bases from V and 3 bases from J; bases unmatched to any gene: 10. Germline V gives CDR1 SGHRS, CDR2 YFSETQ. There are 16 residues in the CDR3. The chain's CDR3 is CASSPGQEGDNQPQHF. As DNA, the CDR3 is TGCGCCAGCAGCCCCGGACAGGAAGGTGACAATCAGCCCCAGCATTTT.

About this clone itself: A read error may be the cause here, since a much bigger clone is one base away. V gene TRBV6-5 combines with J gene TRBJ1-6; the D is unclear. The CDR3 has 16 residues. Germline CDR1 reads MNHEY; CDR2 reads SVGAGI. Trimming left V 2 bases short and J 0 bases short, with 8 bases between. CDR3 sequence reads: CASSYIPSSYNSPLHF. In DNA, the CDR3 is TGTGCCAGCAGTTACATCCCGAGCTCCTATAATTCACCCCTCCACTTT.

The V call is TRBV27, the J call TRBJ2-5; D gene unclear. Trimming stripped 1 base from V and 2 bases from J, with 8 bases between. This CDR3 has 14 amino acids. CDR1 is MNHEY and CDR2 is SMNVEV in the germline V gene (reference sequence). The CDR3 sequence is CASSLWVGQETQYF. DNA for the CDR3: TGTGCCAGCAGTTTATGGGTGGGGCAAGAGACCCAGTACTTC.

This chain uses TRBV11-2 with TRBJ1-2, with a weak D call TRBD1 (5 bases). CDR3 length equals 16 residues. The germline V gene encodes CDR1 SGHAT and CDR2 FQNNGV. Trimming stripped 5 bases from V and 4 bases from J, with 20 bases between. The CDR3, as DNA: TGTGCCAGCAGCCCCCGGGGCGGCGCCAAAATCTATGGCTACACCTTC. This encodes CASSPRGGAKIYGYTF.

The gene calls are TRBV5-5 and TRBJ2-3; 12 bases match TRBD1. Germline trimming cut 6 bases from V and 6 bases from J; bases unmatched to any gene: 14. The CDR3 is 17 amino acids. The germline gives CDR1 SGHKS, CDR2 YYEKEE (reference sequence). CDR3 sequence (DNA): TGTGCCAGCATCCGACTTCCGGGACAGGGGGCGAGGGATACGCAGTATTTT. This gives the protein CASIRLPGQGARDTQYF. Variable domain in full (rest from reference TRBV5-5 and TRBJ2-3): DAGVTQSPTHLIKTRGQQVTLRCSPISGHKSVSWYQQVLGQGPQFIFQYYEKEERGRGNFPDRFSARQFPNYSSELNVNALLLGDSALYLCASIRLPGQGARDTQYFGPGTRLTVL.

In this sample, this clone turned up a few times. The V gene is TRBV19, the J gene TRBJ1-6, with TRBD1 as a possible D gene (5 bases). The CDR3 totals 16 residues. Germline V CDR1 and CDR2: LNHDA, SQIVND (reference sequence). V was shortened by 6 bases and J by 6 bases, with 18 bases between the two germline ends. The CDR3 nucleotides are TGTGCCAGTAGGAGGTCCGAAACAGGTAGTAATTCACCCCTCCACTTT. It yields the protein CASRRSETGSNSPLHF.

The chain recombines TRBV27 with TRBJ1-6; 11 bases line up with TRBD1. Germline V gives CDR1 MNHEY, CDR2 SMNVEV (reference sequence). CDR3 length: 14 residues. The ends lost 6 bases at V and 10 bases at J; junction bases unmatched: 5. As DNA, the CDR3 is TGTGCCAGCAGACGGACAGGGGGCGGATCACCCCTCCACTTT. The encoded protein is CASRRTGGGSPLHF.

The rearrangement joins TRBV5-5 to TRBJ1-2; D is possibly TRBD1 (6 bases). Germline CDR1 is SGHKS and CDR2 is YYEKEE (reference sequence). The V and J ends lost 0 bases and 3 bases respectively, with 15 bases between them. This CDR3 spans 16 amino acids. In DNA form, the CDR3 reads TGTGCCAGCAGCTTGGCCTTGCGGGGGCCCTACTATGGCTACACCTTC. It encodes CASSLALRGPYYGYTF. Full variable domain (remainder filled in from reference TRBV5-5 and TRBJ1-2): DAGVTQSPTHLIKTRGQQVTLRCSPISGHKSVSWYQQVLGQGPQFIFQYYEKEERGRGNFPDRFSARQFPNYSSELNVNALLLGDSALYLCASSLALRGPYYGYTFGSGTRLTVV.

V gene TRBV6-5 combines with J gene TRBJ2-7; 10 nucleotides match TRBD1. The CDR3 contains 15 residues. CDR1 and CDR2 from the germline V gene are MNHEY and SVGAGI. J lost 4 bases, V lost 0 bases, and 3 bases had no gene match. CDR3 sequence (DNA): TGTGCCAGCAGTTACTCGGGACAGGGGAAATACGAGCAGTACTTC. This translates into CASSYSGQGKYEQYF.

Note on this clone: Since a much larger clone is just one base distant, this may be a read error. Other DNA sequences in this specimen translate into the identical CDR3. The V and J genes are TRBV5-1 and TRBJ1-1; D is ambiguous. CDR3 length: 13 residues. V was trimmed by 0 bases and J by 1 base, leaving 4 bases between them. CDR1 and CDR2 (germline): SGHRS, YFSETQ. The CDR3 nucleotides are TGCGCCAGCAGCTTGGGGGAGAACACTGAAGCTTTCTTT. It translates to CASSLGENTEAFF. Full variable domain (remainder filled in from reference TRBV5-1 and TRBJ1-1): KAGVTQTPRYLIKTRGQQVTLSCSPISGHRSVSWYQQTPGQGLQFLFEYFSETQRNKGNFPGRFSGRQFSNSRSEMNVSTLELGDSALYLCASSLGENTEAFFGQGTRLTVV.